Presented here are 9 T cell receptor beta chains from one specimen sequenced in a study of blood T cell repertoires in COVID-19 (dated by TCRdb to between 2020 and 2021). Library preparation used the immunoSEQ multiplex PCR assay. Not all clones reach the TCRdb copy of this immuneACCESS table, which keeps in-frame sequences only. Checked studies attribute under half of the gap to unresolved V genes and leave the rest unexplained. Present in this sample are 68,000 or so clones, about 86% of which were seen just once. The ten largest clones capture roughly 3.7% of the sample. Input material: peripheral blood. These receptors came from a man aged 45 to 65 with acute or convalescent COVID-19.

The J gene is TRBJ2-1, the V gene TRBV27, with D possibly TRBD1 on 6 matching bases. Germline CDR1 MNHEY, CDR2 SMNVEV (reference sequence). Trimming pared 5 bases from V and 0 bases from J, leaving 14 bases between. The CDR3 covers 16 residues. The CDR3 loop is CASSAVGQSSYNEQFF. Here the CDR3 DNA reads TGTGCCAGCAGTGCCGTAGGACAGTCCTCCTACAATGAGCAGTTCTTC.

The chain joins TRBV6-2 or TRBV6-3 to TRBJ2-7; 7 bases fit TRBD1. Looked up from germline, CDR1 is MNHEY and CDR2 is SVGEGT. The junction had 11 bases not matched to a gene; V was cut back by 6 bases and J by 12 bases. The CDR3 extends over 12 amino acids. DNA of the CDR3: TGTGCCAGCAGCCACAGTTCACAGGGGTGGTACTTC. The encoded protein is CASSHSSQGWYF.

The CDR3 DNA is TGTGCCAGCAGTCCCGGACTACCGACCGGGGAGCTGTTTTTT. Residues: CASSPGLPTGELFF. The V and J genes are TRBV28 and TRBJ2-2; D might be TRBD2 (6 bases). The germline V gene encodes CDR1 MDHEN and CDR2 SYDVKM. The CDR3 consists of 14 residues. V lost 5 bases, J lost 5 bases, and 12 bases lay in between.

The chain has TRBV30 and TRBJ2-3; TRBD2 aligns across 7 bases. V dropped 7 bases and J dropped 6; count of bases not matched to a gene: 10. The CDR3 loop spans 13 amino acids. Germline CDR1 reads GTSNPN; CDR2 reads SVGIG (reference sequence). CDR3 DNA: TGTGCCTTCCAACCGGGGGGTTGGGATACGCAGTATTTT. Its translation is CAFQPGGWDTQYF.

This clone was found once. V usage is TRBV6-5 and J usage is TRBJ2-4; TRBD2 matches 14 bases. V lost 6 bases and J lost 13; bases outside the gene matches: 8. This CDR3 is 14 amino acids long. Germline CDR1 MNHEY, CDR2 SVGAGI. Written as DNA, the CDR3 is TGTGCCAGCAGCCCAACCGGGACTAGCGGGAGCCAGTACTTC. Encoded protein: CASSPTGTSGSQYF.

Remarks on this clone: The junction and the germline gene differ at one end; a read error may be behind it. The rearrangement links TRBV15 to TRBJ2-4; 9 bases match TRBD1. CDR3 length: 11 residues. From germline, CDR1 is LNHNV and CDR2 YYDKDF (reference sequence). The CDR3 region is CATSGTGKAGF. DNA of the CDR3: TGTGCCACCAGCGGGACAGGGAAGGCGGGCTTC.

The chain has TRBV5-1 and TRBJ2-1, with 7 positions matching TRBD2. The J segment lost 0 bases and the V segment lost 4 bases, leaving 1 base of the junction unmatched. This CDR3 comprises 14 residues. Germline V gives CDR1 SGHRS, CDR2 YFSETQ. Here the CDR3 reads CASSPGGSYNEQFF. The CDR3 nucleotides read TGCGCCAGCAGCCCGGGAGGCTCCTACAATGAGCAGTTCTTC.

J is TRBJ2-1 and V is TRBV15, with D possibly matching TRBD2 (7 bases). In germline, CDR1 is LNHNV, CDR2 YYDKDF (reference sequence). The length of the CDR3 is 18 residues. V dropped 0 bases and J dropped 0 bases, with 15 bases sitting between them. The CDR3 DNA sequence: TGTGCCACCAGCAGAGATCGCCGGGGGGCCCCCTCCTACAATGAGCAGTTCTTC. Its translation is CATSRDRRGAPSYNEQFF.

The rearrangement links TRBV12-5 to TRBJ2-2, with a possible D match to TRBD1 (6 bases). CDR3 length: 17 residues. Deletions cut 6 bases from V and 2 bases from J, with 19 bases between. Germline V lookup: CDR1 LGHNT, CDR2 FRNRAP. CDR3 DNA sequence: TGTGCTAGTGGCCTATCCGCGGACAGCTCAAACACCGGGGAGCTGTTTTTT. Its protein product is CASGLSADSSNTGELFF.